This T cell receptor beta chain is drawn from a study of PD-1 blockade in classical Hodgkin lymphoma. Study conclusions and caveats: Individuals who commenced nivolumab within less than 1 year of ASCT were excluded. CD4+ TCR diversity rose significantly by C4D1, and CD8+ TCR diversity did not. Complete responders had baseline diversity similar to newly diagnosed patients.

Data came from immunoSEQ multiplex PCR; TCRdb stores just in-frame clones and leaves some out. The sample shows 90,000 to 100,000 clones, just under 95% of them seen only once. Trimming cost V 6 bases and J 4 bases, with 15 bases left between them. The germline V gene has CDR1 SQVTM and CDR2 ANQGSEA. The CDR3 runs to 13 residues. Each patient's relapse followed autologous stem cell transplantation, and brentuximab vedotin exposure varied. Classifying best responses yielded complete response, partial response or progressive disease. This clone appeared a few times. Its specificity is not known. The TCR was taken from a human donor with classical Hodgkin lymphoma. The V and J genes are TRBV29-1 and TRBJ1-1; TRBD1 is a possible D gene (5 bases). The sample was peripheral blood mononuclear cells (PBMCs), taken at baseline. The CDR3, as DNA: TGCAGCGTCATCCCCTTGGGGCCCACTGAAGCTTTCTTT. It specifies CSVIPLGPTEAFF. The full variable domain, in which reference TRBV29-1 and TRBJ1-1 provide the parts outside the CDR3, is SAVISQKPSRDICQRGTSLTIQCQVDSQVTMMFWYRQQPGQSLTLIATANQGSEATYESGFVIDKFPISRPNLTFSTLTVSNMSPEDSSIYLCSVIPLGPTEAFFGQGTRLTVV.